These T cell receptor beta chains were read from a single sample in a study of cytomegalovirus exposure and HLA in healthy donors. TCRdb keeps only in-frame clones here, not all; method: immunoSEQ multiplex PCR. The table records about 110,000 clones, around 80% of them present only once. What was sequenced was PBMCs. All receptors come from a man aged 35 to 55 in good health and CMV-seronegative. Each CDR3 is given with its conserved first and last residue. Each record gives: J gene, D gene, V gene, CDR3 protein. A D gene is named only where the DNA matches it firmly.

TRBJ1-2 - TRBV27 CASSSSLLNGYTF
TRBJ2-5 - TRBV20-1 CSALDWETQYF
TRBJ2-1 - TRBV7-8 CASSLDRTKEFF
TRBJ2-3 TRBD1 TRBV10-3 CAISEWQGVKGKDTQYF
TRBJ1-1 - TRBV6-1 CASSDIGEENTEAFF
TRBJ2-5 TRBD2 TRBV2 CAGGLARETQYF
TRBJ1-2 - TRBV10-3 CAISQSGAGYTF
TRBJ1-5 - TRBV11-2 CASSFACIAELSQPQHF
TRBJ2-3 - TRBV5-1 CASSPTGPYTDTQYF
TRBJ1-5 TRBD1 TRBV11-2 CASSLDLGGWQPQHF
TRBJ1-2 TRBD1 TRBV7-2 CASSDRGYGYTF
TRBJ2-7 - TRBV4-1 CASSQVRVRGVIYAQYF
TRBJ2-2 - TRBV13 CASSLETVNTGELFF
TRBJ1-4 TRBD1 TRBV18 CASSLDRGGEKLFF
TRBJ2-7 TRBD1 TRBV5-1 CASSSQGQGAGGYF
TRBJ2-1 TRBD2 TRBV4-2 CASSQGGLADNEQFF
TRBJ2-6 - TRBV19 CASSHIYSGANVLTF
TRBJ2-7 TRBD2 TRBV7-2 CASSSRSAGGRYEQYF
TRBJ2-1 - TRBV5-1 CASSRGTSMNEQFF
TRBJ1-1 - TRBV2 CASKPESTLEAFF
TRBJ1-2 TRBD1 TRBV29-1 CSVEEGTGPYGYTF
TRBJ2-2 TRBD1 TRBV5-1 CASIQGQGAAGELFF
TRBJ2-2 - TRBV5-6 CASSSLARELFF
TRBJ1-1 TRBD1 TRBV6-5 CASRFPGQPDRAFF
TRBJ1-6 - TRBV7-9 CASSLLKGGAQRPLHF
TRBJ1-6 - TRBV7-4 CASSFRGILSYNSPLHF
TRBJ1-5 TRBD1 TRBV19 CASSQWDRPNQPQHF
TRBJ2-3 TRBD2 TRBV2 CASILAIDTQYF
TRBJ2-6 - TRBV5-1 CASSWGVEANVLTF
TRBJ1-1 - TRBV6-6 CASSYSSWADTEAFF